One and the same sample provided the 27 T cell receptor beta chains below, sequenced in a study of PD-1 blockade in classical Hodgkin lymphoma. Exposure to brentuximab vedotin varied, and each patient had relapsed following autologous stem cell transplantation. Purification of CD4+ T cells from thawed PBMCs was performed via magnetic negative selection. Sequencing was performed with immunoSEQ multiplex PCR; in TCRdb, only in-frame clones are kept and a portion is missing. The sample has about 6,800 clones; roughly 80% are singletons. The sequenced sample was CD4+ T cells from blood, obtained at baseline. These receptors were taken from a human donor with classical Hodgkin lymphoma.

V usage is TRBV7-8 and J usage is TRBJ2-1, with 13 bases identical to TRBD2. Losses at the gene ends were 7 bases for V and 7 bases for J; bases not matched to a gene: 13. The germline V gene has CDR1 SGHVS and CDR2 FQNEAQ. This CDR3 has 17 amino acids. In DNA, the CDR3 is TGTGCCAGCAAAACGGCCGGGACTAGCGGGAAGTTGAATGAGCAGTTCTTC. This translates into CASKTAGTSGKLNEQFF.

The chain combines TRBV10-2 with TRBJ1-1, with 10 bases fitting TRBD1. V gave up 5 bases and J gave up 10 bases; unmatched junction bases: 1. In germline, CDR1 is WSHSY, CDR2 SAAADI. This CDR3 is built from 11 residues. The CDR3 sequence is CASSWDRGAFF. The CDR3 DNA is TGCGCCAGCAGTTGGGACAGGGGAGCTTTCTTT.

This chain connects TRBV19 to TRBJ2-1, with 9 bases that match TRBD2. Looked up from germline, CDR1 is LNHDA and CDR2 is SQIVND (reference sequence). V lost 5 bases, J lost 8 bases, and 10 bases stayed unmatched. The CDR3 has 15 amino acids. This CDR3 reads CASSGAGGRAYEQFF. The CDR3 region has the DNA TGTGCCAGTAGTGGGGCTGGCGGGAGGGCCTATGAGCAGTTCTTC.

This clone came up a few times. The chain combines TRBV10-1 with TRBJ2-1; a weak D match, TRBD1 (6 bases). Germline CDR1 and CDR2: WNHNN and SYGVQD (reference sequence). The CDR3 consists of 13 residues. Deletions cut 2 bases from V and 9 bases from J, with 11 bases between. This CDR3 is CASSEGGVGEQFF. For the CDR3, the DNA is TGCGCCAGCAGTGAGGGGGGCGTCGGTGAGCAGTTCTTC.

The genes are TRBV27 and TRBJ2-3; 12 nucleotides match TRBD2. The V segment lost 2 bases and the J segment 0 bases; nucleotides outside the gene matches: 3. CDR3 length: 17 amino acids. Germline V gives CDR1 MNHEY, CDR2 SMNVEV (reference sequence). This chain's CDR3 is CASSLRTSGTSTDTQYF. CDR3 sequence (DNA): TGTGCCAGCAGTTTAAGGACTAGCGGGACTAGCACAGATACGCAGTATTTT.

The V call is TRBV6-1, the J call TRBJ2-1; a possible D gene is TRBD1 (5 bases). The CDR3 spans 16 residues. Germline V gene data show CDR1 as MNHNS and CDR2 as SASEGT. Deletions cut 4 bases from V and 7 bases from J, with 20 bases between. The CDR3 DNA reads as TGTGCCAGCAGTGCCATAAAACAAACAGGTGGGAATGAGCAGTTCTTC. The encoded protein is CASSAIKQTGGNEQFF.

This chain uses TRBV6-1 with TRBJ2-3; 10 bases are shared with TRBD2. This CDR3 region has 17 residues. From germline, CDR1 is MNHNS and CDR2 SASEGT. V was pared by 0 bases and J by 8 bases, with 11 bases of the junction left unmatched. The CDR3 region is CASSEAGWGTSVGTQYF. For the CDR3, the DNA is TGTGCCAGCAGTGAAGCCGGGTGGGGGACTAGCGTTGGTACGCAGTATTTT.

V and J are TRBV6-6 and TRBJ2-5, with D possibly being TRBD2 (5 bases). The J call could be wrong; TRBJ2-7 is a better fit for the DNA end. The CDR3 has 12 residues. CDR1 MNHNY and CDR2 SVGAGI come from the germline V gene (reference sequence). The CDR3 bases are TGTGCCAGCAGTTTCGCGGGCTACGAGCAGTACTTC. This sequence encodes CASSFAGYEQYF.

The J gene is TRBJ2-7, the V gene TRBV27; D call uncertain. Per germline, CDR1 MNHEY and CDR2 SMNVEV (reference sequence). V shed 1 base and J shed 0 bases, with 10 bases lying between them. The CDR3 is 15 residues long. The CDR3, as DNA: TGTGCCAGCAGTTTATATCCTGGAGACTCCTACGAGCAGTACTTC. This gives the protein CASSLYPGDSYEQYF.

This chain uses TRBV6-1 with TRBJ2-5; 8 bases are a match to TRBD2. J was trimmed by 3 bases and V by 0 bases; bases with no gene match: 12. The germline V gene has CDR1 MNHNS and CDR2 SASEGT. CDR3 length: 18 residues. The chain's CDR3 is CASSEALFSGTSKETQYF. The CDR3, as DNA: TGTGCCAGCAGTGAAGCGCTTTTCTCAGGGACTAGTAAAGAGACCCAGTACTTC.

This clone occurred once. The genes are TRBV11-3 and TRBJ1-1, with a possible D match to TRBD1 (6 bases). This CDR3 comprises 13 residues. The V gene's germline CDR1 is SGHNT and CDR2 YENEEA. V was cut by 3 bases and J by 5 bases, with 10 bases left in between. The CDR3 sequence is CASSFIGGTEAFF. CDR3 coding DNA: TGTGCCAGCAGCTTCATAGGGGGAACTGAAGCTTTCTTT. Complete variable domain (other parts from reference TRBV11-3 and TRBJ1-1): EAGVVQSPRYKIIEKKQPVAFWCNPISGHNTLYWYLQNLGQGPELLIRYENEEAVDDSQLPKDRFSAERLKGVDSTLKIQPAELGDSAVYLCASSFIGGTEAFFGQGTRLTVV.

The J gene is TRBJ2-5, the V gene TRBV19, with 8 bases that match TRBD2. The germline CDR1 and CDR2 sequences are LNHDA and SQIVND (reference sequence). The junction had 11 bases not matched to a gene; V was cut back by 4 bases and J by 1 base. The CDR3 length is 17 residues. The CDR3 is CASSRGSIAGLQETQYF. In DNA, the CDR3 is TGTGCCAGTAGTAGGGGTTCAATAGCGGGGCTCCAAGAGACCCAGTACTTC.

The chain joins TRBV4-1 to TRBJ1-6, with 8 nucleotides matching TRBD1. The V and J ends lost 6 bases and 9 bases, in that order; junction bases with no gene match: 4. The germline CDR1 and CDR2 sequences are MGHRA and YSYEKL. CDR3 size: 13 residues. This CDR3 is CASRLDRGSPLHF. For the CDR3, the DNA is TGCGCCAGCAGACTAGACAGGGGTTCACCCCTCCACTTT.

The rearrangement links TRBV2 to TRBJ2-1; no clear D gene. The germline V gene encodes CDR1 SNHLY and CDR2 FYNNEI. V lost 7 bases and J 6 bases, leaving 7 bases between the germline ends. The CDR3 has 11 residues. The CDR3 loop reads CASIEVNEQFF. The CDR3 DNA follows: TGTGCCAGCATCGAGGTCAATGAGCAGTTCTTC.

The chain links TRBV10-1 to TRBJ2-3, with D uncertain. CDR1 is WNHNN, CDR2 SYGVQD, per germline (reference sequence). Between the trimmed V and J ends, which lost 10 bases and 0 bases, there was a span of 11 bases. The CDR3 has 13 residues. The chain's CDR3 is CATGIPSTDTQYF. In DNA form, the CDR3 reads TGCGCCACCGGAATACCAAGCACAGATACGCAGTATTTT.

CDR3 region: CASRPPGIDTQYF. In nucleotides, the CDR3 is TGTGCCAGCAGACCCCCGGGGATAGATACGCAGTATTTT. The gene calls are TRBV28 and TRBJ2-3, with TRBD2 as a possible D gene (5 bases). From germline, CDR1 is MDHEN and CDR2 SYDVKM. This CDR3 is 13 amino acids long. Trimming shortened V by 6 bases and J by 5 bases, and 12 bases separated the two germline ends.

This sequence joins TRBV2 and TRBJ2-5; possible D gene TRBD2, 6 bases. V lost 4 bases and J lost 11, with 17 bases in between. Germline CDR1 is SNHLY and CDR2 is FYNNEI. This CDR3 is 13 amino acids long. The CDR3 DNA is TGTGCCAGCAGTGTTGGAGGGCCTAGTACTCAGTACTTC. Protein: CASSVGGPSTQYF.

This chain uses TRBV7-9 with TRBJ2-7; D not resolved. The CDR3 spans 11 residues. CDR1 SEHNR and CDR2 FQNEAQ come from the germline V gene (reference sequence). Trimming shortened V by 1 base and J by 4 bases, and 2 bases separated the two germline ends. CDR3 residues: CASSLVYEQYF. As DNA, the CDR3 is TGTGCCAGCAGCTTAGTGTACGAGCAGTACTTC. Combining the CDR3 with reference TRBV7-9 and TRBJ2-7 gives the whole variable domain DTGVSQNPRHKITKRGQNVTFRCDPISEHNRLYWYRQTLGQGPEFLTYFQNEAQLEKSRLLSDRFSAERPKGSFSTLEIQRTEQGDSAMYLCASSLVYEQYFGPGTRLTVT.

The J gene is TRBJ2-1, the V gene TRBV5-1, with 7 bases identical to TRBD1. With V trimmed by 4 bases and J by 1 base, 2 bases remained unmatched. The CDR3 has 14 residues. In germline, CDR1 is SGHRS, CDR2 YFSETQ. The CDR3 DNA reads TGCGCCAGCAGCCGGGGACAGTCCTACAATGAGCAGTTCTTC. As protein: CASSRGQSYNEQFF.

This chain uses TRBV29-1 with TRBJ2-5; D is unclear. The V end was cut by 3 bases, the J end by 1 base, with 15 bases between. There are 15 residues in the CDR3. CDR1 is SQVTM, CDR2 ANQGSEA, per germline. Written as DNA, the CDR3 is TGCAGCGTTGAGGTTCTCTTAGTTGTCCAAGAGACCCAGTACTTC. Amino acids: CSVEVLLVVQETQYF.

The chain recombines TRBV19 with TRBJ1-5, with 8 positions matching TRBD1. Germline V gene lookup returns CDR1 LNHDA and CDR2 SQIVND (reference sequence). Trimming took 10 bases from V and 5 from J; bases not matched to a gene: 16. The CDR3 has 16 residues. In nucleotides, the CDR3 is TGTGCCACCCGCCAGGGGGCCGGAGTGATAGATCAGCCCCAGCATTTT. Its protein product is CATRQGAGVIDQPQHF.

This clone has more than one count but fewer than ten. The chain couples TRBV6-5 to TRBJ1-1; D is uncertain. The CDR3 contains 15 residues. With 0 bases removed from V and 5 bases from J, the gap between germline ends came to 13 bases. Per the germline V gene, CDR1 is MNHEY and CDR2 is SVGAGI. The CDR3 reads CASSYSIGLETEAFF. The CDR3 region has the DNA TGTGCCAGCAGTTACTCGATCGGTCTGGAGACTGAAGCTTTCTTT.

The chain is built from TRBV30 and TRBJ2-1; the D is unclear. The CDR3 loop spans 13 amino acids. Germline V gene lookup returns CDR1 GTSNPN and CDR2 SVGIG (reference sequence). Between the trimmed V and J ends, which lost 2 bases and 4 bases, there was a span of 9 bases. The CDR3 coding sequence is TGTGCCTGGAGTCAAAATCAGTACAATGAGCAGTTCTTC. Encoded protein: CAWSQNQYNEQFF.

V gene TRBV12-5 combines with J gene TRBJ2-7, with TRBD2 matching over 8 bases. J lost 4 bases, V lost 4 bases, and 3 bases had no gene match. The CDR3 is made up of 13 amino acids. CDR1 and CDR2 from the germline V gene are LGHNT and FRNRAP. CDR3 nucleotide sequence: TGTGCTAGTGGTTCGGGAGGGGAGTACGAGCAGTACTTC. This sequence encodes CASGSGGEYEQYF.

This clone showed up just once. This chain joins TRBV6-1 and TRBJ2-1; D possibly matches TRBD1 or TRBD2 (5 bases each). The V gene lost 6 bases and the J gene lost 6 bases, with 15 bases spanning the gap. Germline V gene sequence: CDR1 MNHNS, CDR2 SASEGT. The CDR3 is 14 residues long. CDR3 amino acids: CASSHPGTSNEQFF. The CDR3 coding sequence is TGTGCCAGCAGCCACCCGGGGACGTCCAATGAGCAGTTCTTC.

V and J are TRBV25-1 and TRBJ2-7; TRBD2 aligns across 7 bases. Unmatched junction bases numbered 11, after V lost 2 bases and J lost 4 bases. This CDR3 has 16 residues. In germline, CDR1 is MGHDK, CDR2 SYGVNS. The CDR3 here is CASSEMGGGNFYEQYF. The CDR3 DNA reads TGTGCCAGCAGTGAAATGGGGGGGGGAAACTTTTACGAGCAGTACTTC.

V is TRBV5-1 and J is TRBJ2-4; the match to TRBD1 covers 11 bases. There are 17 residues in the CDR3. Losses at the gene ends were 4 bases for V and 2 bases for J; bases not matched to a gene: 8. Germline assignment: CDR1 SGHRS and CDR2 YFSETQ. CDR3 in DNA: TGCGCCAGCAGCCCGGGACAGGGGGGCCGATCCAAAAACATTCAGTACTTC. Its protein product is CASSPGQGGRSKNIQYF.